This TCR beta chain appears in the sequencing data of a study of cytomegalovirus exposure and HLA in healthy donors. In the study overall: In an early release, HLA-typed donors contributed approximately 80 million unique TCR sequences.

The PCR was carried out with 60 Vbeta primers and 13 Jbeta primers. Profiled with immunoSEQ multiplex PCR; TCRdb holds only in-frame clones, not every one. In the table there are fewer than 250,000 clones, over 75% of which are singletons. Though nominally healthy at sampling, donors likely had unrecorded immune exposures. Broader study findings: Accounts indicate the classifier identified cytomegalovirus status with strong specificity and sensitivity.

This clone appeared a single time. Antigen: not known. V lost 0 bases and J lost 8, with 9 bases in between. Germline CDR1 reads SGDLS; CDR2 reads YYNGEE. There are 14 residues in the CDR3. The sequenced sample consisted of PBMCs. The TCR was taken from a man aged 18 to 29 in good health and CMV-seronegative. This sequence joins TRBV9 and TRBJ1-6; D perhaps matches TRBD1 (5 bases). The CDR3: CASSVAGGDSPLHF. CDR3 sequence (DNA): TGTGCCAGCAGCGTAGCGGGGGGGGATTCACCCCTCCACTTT.